A selection of T cell receptor beta chains follows, all from one sample in a study of response to subunit inactivated influenza vaccine. TCRdb re-called the RT-PCR reads through MiXCR, storing one row per CDR3 protein. The table lists about 310,000 distinct CDR3 sequences, 21% of them singletons. Here the sequenced sample was PBMCs from blood, taken less than 22 months after vaccination. The receptors here all came from a man in his fifties or sixties who received an inactivated influenza vaccine. The CDR3 runs from the conserved cysteine through the conserved F or W. The D gene is left open where the match is weak. A clone size is listed for some rows: how often the clone was seen (once, few, many), or a class if it is expanded.

j_call v_call clone_size d_call cdr3_nt cdr3_aa
TRBJ2-7 TRBV7-2 . . TGTGCCAGCAGCCTGGGACCAGCCTTCTACGAGCAGTACTTC CASSLGPAFYEQYF
TRBJ2-2 TRBV7-3 few . TGTGCCAGCAGCTTAATTGGCGGCGGGGAGCTGTTTTTT CASSLIGGGELFF
TRBJ1-1 TRBV6-1 . TRBD1 TGTGCCAGCACTATTGGGACAGGGAGAATAAACACTGAAGCTTTCTTT CASTIGTGRINTEAFF
TRBJ1-2 TRBV4-1 . . TGCGCCAGCAGCCAAGTCGCAGGGTCCTATGGCTACACCTTC CASSQVAGSYGYTF
TRBJ1-5 TRBV5-1 many . TGCGCCAGCAGCCCGATACCAGGGAGCAATCAGCCCCAGCATTTT CASSPIPGSNQPQHF
TRBJ1-2 TRBV7-2 few . TGTGCCAGCAGCTTAGCGGATATTAACTATGGCTACACCTTC CASSLADINYGYTF
TRBJ2-7 TRBV10-3 few . TGTGCCATCGGGGGAGTGAATGACGAGCAGTACTTC CAIGGVNDEQYF
TRBJ1-5 TRBV11-1 few . TGTGCCAGCGTCCCCAATCAGCCCCAGCATTTT CASVPNQPQHF
TRBJ2-1 TRBV29-1 few . TGCAGCGTTGGACTATCATCCGGAGGTAATGAGCAGTTCTTC CSVGLSSGGNEQFF
TRBJ1-1 TRBV6-1 . . TGTGCCAGCGGCAGGGTAGGGACTGAAGCTTTCTTT CASGRVGTEAFF
TRBJ1-2 TRBV7-9 . TRBD1 TGTGCCAGCAGCTTAATGGGACAGCCCAACTATGGCTACACCTTC CASSLMGQPNYGYTF
TRBJ2-7 TRBV4-3 . . TGCGCCAGCAGCCAAACGACAGAACTGGAGCAGTACTTC CASSQTTELEQYF
TRBJ2-4 TRBV4-2 . TRBD1 TGTGCCAGCAGCCCTGGGACAGGGAGGTACATTCAGTACTTC CASSPGTGRYIQYF
TRBJ2-1 TRBV9 few . TGTGCCAGCAGCGTAGTTGGGCGGAGCTCCTACAATGAGCAGTTCTTC CASSVVGRSSYNEQFF
TRBJ1-1 TRBV5-1 few . TGCGCCAGCAGCCCGGGTCCGGGTGTGAACACTGAAGCTTTCTTT CASSPGPGVNTEAFF